Below, 23 T cell receptor beta chains from the same sample are listed, as sequenced in a study of post-analysis software for immune sequencing data (dated by TCRdb to the mid-2010s). The research as a whole found: Four or five TRBV segments, including TRBV5-6, TRBV5-1 and TRBV20-1, were significantly more frequent in patients than controls.

The protocol used for the library was PCR. TCRdb records Illumina HiSeq 2500 as the sequencer. To reduce PCR and sequencing biases, unique molecular identifiers were incorporated into the TCR beta cDNA libraries. TCRdb reworked the public reads: Q25 trimming with fastp, MiXCR clone assembly, productive beta chains retained. Rows are combined by CDR3 protein, so each entry shows the most common genes and DNA. Recorded for this sample are 650,000 to 900,000 distinct CDR3 sequences; 46% of them occurred a single time. The top ten constitute roughly 4.9% of the sample. Their antigen targets remain unknown. The sample consisted of blood. Receptor source: a girl between 10 and 17 years old with multiple sclerosis.

The chain has TRBV7-9 and TRBJ2-1, with 10 bases identical to TRBD2. Unmatched junction bases numbered 16, after V lost 11 bases and J lost 6 bases. This CDR3 spans 16 amino acids. CDR1 is SEHNR and CDR2 is FQNEAQ in the germline V gene (reference sequence). DNA for the CDR3: TGTGCCTACCCAGCGGGAGGGCGGCAAGGTGGCAATGAGCAGTTCTTC. Its protein product is CAYPAGGRQGGNEQFF.

This rearrangement joins TRBV28 to TRBJ1-1, with no clear D. Per germline, CDR1 MDHEN and CDR2 SYDVKM. The CDR3 is made up of 12 amino acids. The V end was cut by 6 bases, the J end by 1 base, with 6 bases between. The CDR3 nucleotides read TGTGCCAGCAGACCGAGGAACACTGAAGCTTTCTTT. Its protein product is CASRPRNTEAFF.

The rearrangement joins TRBV20-1 to TRBJ1-1; TRBD1 aligns across 7 bases. The CDR3 runs to 14 residues. The germline V gene encodes CDR1 DFQATT and CDR2 SNEGSKA (reference sequence). V trimming: 5 bases; J trimming: 5 bases; junction bases outside the gene matches: 11. This CDR3 reads CSAARQGRGTEAFF. The DNA for the CDR3 is TGCAGTGCTGCCCGACAGGGACGGGGGACTGAAGCTTTCTTT.

The genes are TRBV20-1 and TRBJ2-7; 10 bases line up with TRBD1. The germline V gene encodes CDR1 DFQATT and CDR2 SNEGSKA (reference sequence). J lost 3 bases, V lost 3 bases, and 11 bases had no gene match. This CDR3 is built from 16 residues. This chain's CDR3 is CSARRVGTGALYEQYF. The CDR3 nucleotides are TGCAGTGCTAGGAGGGTGGGGACAGGGGCCCTCTACGAGCAGTACTTC.

This clonotype was seen only a few times. The chain uses TRBV2 and TRBJ1-2, with 9 bases aligning to TRBD1. V gave up 1 base and J gave up 5 bases; unmatched junction bases: 5. Germline V gives CDR1 SNHLY, CDR2 FYNNEI. The CDR3 contains 15 residues. The CDR3 bases are TGTGCCAGCAGTGAAGAGGGACAGGGTGGTTATGGCTACACCTTC. Translated: CASSEEGQGGYGYTF.

This clonotype has just one count. V gene TRBV5-5 combines with J gene TRBJ2-5, with unresolved D. V lost 1 base to trimming and J lost 11 bases, with 12 bases between them. The V gene's germline CDR1 is SGHKS and CDR2 YYEKEE (reference sequence). The length of the CDR3 is 12 residues. The CDR3 nucleotides read TGTGCCAGCAGCTTGCGAAGATTTAGGCAGTACTTC. This sequence encodes CASSLRRFRQYF.

This clonotype appeared a few times. The chain uses TRBV5-1 and TRBJ2-1, with 11 bases identical to TRBD2. The CDR3 length is 15 residues. CDR1 is SGHRS, CDR2 YFSETQ, per germline. J was trimmed by 6 bases and V by 2 bases; bases with no gene match: 4. DNA of the CDR3: TGCGCCAGCAGCTTTAATAGCGGGAGGGGCAATGAGCAGTTCTTC. Encoded protein: CASSFNSGRGNEQFF.

This clonotype was seen a handful of times. This sequence joins TRBV7-9 and TRBJ1-2; perhaps TRBD1 as D (5 bases). V lost 1 base, J lost 4 bases, and 7 bases lay in between. Germline V gene sequence: CDR1 SEHNR, CDR2 FQNEAQ (reference sequence). This CDR3 is built from 13 residues. Written as DNA, the CDR3 is TGTGCCAGCAGCTTAGACAGGTTCTATGGCTACACCTTC. Residues: CASSLDRFYGYTF.

The V gene is TRBV13, the J gene TRBJ2-7; 8 bases align to TRBD1. The end of the DNA is better explained by TRBJ2-5, so the J call may be wrong. The CDR3 is 15 residues long. CDR1 and CDR2 from the germline V gene are PRHDT and FYEKMQ (reference sequence). The CDR3 sequence: CASSKDRGGGETQYF. The CDR3 region has the DNA TGTGCCAGCAGCAAAGACAGGGGTGGAGGAGAGACCCAGTACTTC.

This rearrangement joins TRBV5-1 to TRBJ2-1; the D gene is possibly TRBD1 (5 bases). CDR1 and CDR2 from the germline V gene are SGHRS and YFSETQ. This CDR3 spans 15 amino acids. Between the trimmed V and J ends, which lost 1 base and 5 bases, there was a span of 13 bases. The CDR3 bases are TGCGCCAGCAGCTTGTCGGCAGGGATCAACAATGAGCAGTTCTTC. As protein: CASSLSAGINNEQFF.

The chain couples TRBV10-2 to TRBJ1-2; D is perhaps TRBD1 (5 bases). This CDR3 is built from 12 residues. Trimming pared 7 bases from V and 4 bases from J, leaving 10 bases between. Germline V gives CDR1 WSHSY, CDR2 SAAADI. CDR3 in amino acids: CASKNRIYGYTF. CDR3 sequence (DNA): TGCGCCAGCAAGAACAGGATCTATGGCTACACCTTC.

A few counts support this clonotype. This chain joins TRBV7-9 and TRBJ1-4; no clear D. The CDR3 consists of 16 residues. Trimming pared 2 bases from V and 2 bases from J, leaving 12 bases between. CDR1 is SEHNR and CDR2 is FQNEAQ in the germline V gene (reference sequence). CDR3 DNA: TGTGCCAGCAGCTTACGGTCCACCGGGACTAATGAAAAACTGTTTTTT. As protein: CASSLRSTGTNEKLFF.

The rearrangement links TRBV6-1 to TRBJ2-1, with D possibly matching TRBD1 (6 bases). Trimming shortened V by 7 bases and J by 4 bases, and 17 bases separated the two germline ends. Germline CDR1 is MNHNS and CDR2 is SASEGT. The CDR3 length is 15 residues. For the CDR3, the DNA is TGTGCCAGCATCGATGACTCGCAGGGGTACAATGAGCAGTTCTTC. The encoded protein is CASIDDSQGYNEQFF.

This clonotype was seen only a few times. This sequence joins TRBV6-5 and TRBJ2-1; D is undetermined. Deletions cut 5 bases from V and 7 bases from J, with 15 bases between. The germline gives CDR1 MNHEY, CDR2 SVGAGI. This CDR3 region has 14 residues. The CDR3 protein is CASSPPTMGNEQFF. Here the CDR3 DNA reads TGTGCCAGCAGTCCCCCCACGATGGGTAATGAGCAGTTCTTC.

The CDR3 region has the DNA TGTGCCAGCAGCCTGCAGCGGCTCTCCTACAATGAGCAGTTCTTC. Translating it yields CASSLQRLSYNEQFF. The V and J genes are TRBV6-5 and TRBJ2-1; a possible D gene is TRBD2 (5 bases). The CDR3 covers 15 residues. V was clipped by 6 bases and J by 0 bases, with 12 bases between them. The germline V gene has CDR1 MNHEY and CDR2 SVGAGI.

This clonotype has a handful of counts. The V gene is TRBV28, the J gene TRBJ2-3; perhaps TRBD2 as D (6 bases). The CDR3 runs to 14 residues. Germline values: CDR1 MDHEN, CDR2 SYDVKM. Trimming took off 6 bases at V and 4 bases at J, with 14 bases between the two ends. CDR3 in DNA: TGTGCCAGCAGCTCAGCGGGTACTCCAGATACGCAGTATTTT. This encodes CASSSAGTPDTQYF. Variable domain in full (rest from reference TRBV28 and TRBJ2-3): DVKVTQSSRYLVKRTGEKVFLECVQDMDHENMFWYRQDPGLGLRLIYFSYDVKMKEKGDIPEGYSVSREKKERFSLILESASTNQTSMYLCASSSAGTPDTQYFGPGTRLTVL.

V gene TRBV12-3 or TRBV12-4 combines with J gene TRBJ2-5; D unclear. The V and J ends lost 6 bases and 2 bases respectively, with 10 bases between them. The CDR3 spans 13 residues. Here the CDR3 reads CASRPDPQETQYF. CDR3 coding DNA: TGTGCCAGCAGACCGGACCCACAAGAGACCCAGTACTTC.

This clonotype has just one count. This chain links TRBV7-9 with TRBJ2-5; D ambiguous. The CDR3 contains 15 residues. Germline CDR1 reads SEHNR; CDR2 reads FQNEAQ (reference sequence). V lost 1 base and J 5 bases, leaving 14 bases between the germline ends. The CDR3 DNA reads TGTGCCAGCAGCTTAGATGACGCGCATTTGGAGACCCAGTACTTC. This codes for CASSLDDAHLETQYF.

The chain combines TRBV28 with TRBJ2-6; 10 positions match TRBD1. The CDR3 consists of 16 residues. From germline, CDR1 is MDHEN and CDR2 SYDVKM. The junction had 5 bases not matched to a gene; V was cut back by 7 bases and J by 2 bases. Here the CDR3 DNA reads TGTGCCAGCAAGGGACAGGGGTTCGCTGGGGCCAACGTCCTGACTTTC. Its translation is CASKGQGFAGANVLTF.

J is TRBJ1-5 and V is TRBV27; D call uncertain. Germline CDR1 is MNHEY and CDR2 is SMNVEV (reference sequence). Trimming took off 8 bases at V and 0 bases at J, with 11 bases between the two ends. This CDR3 has 14 residues. The CDR3, as DNA: TGTGCCAGCGCCAGGAGTTATAGCAATCAGCCCCAGCATTTT. Amino acid sequence: CASARSYSNQPQHF.

Comment on this clonotype: Germline and junction disagree at one end, which may indicate a read error. The chain joins TRBV25-1 to TRBJ2-7; maybe TRBD2 (5 bases). This CDR3 spans 12 amino acids. Germline lookup yields CDR1 MGHDK and CDR2 SYGVNS. CDR3 region: CASSFSRGERYF. The CDR3 DNA sequence: TGTGCCAGCAGCTTTTCTCGTGGGGAGCGGTACTTC.

This sequence joins TRBV30 and TRBJ2-5; possibly TRBD2 for D (5 bases). TRBJ2-7 explains the end of the DNA better; the J call may be wrong. The CDR3 is made up of 13 amino acids. The germline CDR1 and CDR2 sequences are GTSNPN and SVGIG (reference sequence). The CDR3: CAWSPSYGSEQYF. Here the CDR3 DNA reads TGTGCCTGGAGTCCCTCGTATGGGAGCGAGCAGTACTTC.

In its sample, this clonotype was seen a few times. The chain links TRBV5-1 to TRBJ2-1, with unresolved D. V was trimmed by 5 bases and J by 8 bases, leaving 11 bases between them. The CDR3 runs to 12 residues. Germline assignment: CDR1 SGHRS and CDR2 YFSETQ. The CDR3 loop reads CASRQESDEQFF. CDR3 bases: TGCGCCAGCAGGCAGGAGAGCGATGAGCAGTTCTTC.